This T cell receptor (beta chain) was found in a study of human T cells and chemical hapten exposure. The trim removed 0 bases at V and 1 base at J, leaving 4 bases unmatched. The CDR3 spans 16 residues. Germline values: CDR1 MRHNA, CDR2 SNTAGT. Time point reported: patch test 1, 2 weeks after DPC sensitization. Treatment specified: therapeutic diphenylcyclopropenone sensitization with weekly scalp DPC. A single record per CDR3 protein comes from TCRdb applying MiXCR to the RACE reads. The data show roughly 70,000 distinct CDR3 sequences, about 9.4% seen once. This clonotype appeared a few times. The sequence was obtained from a woman between 40 and 55 years old with alopecia areata. Some clones in this sample may be carry-over from other donors' samples. Here the sequenced sample was whole blood, taken in connection with sensitization to the hapten diphenylcyclopropenone (DPC). This sequence joins TRBV6-4 and TRBJ2-3, with 7 bases fitting TRBD2. The CDR3 loop reads CASSDSGGGGTDTQYF. In nucleotides, the CDR3 is TGTGCCAGCAGTGACTCCGGGGGAGGGGGCACAGATACGCAGTATTTT.